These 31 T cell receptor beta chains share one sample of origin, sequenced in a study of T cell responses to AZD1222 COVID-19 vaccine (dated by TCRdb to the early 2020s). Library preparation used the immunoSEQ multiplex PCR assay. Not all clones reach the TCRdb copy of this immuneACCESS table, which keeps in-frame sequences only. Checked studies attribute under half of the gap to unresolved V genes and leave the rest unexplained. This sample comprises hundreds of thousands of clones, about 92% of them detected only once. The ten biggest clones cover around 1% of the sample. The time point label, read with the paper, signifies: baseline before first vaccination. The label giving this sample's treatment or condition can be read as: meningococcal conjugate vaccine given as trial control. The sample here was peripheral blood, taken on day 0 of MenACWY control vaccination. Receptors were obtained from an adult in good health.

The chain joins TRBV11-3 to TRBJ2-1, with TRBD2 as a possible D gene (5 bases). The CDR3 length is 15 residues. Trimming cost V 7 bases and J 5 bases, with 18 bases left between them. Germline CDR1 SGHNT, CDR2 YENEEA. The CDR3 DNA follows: TGTGCCAGCAAAAATACCAGAAGCGGACACAATGAGCAGTTCTTC. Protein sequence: CASKNTRSGHNEQFF.

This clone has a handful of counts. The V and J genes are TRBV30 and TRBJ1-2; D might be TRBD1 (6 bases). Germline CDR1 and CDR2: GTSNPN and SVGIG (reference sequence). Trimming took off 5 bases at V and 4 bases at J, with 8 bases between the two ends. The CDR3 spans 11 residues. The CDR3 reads CAWQGPYGYTF. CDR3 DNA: TGTGCCTGGCAGGGGCCCTATGGCTACACCTTC.

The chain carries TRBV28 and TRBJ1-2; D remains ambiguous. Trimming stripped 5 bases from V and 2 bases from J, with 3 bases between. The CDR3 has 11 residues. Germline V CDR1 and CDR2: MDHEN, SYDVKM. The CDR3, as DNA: TGTGCCAGCAGTATAAACTATGGCTACACCTTC. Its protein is CASSINYGYTF.

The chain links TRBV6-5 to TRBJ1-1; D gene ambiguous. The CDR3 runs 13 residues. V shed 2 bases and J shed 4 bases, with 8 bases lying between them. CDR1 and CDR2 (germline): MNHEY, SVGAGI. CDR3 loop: CASSYGQITEAFF. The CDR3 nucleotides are TGTGCCAGCAGTTACGGGCAGATCACTGAAGCTTTCTTT.

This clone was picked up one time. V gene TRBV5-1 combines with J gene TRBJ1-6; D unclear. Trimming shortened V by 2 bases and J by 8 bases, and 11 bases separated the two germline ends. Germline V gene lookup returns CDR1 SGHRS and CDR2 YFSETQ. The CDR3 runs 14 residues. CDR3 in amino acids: CASSFVLGDSPLHF. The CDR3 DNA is TGCGCCAGCAGCTTCGTCTTGGGAGATTCACCCCTCCACTTT.

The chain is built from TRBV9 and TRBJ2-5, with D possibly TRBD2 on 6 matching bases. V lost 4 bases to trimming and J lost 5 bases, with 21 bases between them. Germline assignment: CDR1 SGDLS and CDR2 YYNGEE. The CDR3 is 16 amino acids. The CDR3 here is CASSLGGASRSETQYF. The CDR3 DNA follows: TGTGCCAGCAGCCTAGGCGGGGCTTCCAGGTCGGAGACCCAGTACTTC. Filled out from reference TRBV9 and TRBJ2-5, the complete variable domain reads DSGVTQTPKHLITATGQRVTLRCSPRSGDLSVYWYQQSLDQGLQFLIQYYNGEERAKGNILERFSAQQFPDLHSELNLSSLELGDSALYFCASSLGGASRSETQYFGPGTRLLVL.

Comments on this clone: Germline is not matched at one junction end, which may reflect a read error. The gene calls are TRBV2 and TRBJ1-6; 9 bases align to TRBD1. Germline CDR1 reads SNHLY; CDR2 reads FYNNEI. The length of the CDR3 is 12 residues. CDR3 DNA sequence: TGTGCCAGCAGTGAAAGTGCGGGACAGGGCGACTTT. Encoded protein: CASSESAGQGDF.

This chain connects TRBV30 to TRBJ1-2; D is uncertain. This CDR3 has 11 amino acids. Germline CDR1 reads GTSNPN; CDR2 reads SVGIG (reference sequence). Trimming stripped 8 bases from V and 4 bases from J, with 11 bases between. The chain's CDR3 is CAGREVYGYTF. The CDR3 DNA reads TGTGCCGGAAGGGAGGTCTATGGCTACACCTTC.

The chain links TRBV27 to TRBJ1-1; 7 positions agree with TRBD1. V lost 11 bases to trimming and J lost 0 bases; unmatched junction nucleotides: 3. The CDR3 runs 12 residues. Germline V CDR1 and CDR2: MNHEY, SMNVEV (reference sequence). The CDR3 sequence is CASGTVNTEAFF. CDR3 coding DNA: TGTGCCTCCGGGACAGTGAACACTGAAGCTTTCTTT.

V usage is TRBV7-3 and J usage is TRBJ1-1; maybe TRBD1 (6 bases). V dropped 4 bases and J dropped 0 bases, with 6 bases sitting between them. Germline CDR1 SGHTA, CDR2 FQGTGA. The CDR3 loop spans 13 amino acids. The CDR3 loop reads CASSWTVNTEAFF. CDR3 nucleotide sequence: TGTGCCAGCAGCTGGACAGTGAACACTGAAGCTTTCTTT.

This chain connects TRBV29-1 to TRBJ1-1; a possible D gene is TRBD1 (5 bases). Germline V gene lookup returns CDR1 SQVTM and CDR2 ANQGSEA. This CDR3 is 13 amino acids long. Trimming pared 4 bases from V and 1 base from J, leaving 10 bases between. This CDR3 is CSVVGRANTEAFF. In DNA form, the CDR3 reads TGCAGCGTTGTTGGCAGGGCGAACACTGAAGCTTTCTTT.

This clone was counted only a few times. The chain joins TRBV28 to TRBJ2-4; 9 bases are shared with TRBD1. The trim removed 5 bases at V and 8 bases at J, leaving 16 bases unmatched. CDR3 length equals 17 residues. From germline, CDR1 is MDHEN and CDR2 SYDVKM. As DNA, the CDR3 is TGTGCCAGCAGTAACCGACAAGGGGGACAGGGCAGGGACATTCAGTACTTC. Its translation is CASSNRQGGQGRDIQYF.

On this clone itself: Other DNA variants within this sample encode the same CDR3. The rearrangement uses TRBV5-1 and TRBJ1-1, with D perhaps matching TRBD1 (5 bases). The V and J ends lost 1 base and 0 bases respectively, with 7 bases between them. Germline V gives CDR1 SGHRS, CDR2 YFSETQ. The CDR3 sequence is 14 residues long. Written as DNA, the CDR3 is TGCGCCAGCAGCTTGCAGGGTATGAACACTGAAGCTTTCTTT. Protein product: CASSLQGMNTEAFF.

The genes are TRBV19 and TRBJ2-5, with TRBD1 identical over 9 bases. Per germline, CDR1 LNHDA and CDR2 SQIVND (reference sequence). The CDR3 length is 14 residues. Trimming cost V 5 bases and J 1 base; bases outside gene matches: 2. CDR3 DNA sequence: TGTGCCAGTAGTCGGACAGGGGTCCAAGAGACCCAGTACTTC. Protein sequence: CASSRTGVQETQYF. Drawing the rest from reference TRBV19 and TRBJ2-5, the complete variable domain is DGGITQSPKYLFRKEGQNVTLSCEQNLNHDAMYWYRQDPGQGLRLIYYSQIVNDFQKGDIAEGYSVSREKKESFPLTVTSAQKNPTAFYLCASSRTGVQETQYFGPGTRLLVL.

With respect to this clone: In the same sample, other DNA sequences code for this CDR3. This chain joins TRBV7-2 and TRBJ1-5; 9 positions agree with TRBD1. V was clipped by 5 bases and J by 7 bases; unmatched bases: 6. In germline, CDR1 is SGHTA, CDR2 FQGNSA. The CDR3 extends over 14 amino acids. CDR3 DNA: TGTGCCAGCAGCGCGGACAGGGGAGGACAGCCCCAGCATTTT. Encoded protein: CASSADRGGQPQHF.

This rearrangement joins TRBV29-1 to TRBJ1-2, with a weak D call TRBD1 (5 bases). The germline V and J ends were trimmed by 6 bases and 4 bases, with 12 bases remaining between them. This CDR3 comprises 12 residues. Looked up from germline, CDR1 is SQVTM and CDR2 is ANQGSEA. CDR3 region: CSVPWGGYGYTF. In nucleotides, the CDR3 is TGCAGCGTCCCGTGGGGGGGCTATGGCTACACCTTC. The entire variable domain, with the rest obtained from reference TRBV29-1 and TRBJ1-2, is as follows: SAVISQKPSRDICQRGTSLTIQCQVDSQVTMMFWYRQQPGQSLTLIATANQGSEATYESGFVIDKFPISRPNLTFSTLTVSNMSPEDSSIYLCSVPWGGYGYTFGSGTRLTVV.

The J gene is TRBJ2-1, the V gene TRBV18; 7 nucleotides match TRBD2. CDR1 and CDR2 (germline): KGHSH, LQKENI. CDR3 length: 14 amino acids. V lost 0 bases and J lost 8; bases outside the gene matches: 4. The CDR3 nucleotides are TGTGCCAGCTCACCACCGGGCGGGGGTTATGAGCAGTTCTTC. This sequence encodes CASSPPGGGYEQFF. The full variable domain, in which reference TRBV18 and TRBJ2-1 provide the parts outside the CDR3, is NAGVMQNPRHLVRRRGQEARLRCSPMKGHSHVYWYRQLPEEGLKFMVYLQKENIIDESGMPKERFSAEFPKEGPSILRIQQVVRGDSAAYFCASSPPGGGYEQFFGPGTRLTVL.

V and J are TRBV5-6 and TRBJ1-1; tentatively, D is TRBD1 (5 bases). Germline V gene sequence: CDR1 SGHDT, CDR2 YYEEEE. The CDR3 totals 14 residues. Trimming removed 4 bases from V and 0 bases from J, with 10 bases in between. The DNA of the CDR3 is TGTGCCAGCAGCGAAGGGGCCATGAACACTGAAGCTTTCTTT. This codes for CASSEGAMNTEAFF.

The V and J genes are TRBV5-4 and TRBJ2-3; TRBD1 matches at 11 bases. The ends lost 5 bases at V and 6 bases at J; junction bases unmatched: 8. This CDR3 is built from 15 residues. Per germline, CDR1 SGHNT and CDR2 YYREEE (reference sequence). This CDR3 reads CASSSPGQGGDTQYF. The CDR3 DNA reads TGTGCCAGCAGTTCTCCGGGACAGGGGGGGGATACGCAGTATTTT.

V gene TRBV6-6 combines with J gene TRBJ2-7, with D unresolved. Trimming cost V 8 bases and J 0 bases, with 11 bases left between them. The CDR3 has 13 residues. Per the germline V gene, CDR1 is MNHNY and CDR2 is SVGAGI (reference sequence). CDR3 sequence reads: CASATRDSYEQYF. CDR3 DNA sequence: TGTGCCAGCGCCACTCGCGACTCCTACGAGCAGTACTTC.

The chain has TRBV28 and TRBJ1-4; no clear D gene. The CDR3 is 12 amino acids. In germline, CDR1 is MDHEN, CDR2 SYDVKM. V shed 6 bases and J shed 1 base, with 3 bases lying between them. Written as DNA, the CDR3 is TGTGCCAGCAGGGTAACTAATGAAAAACTGTTTTTT. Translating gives CASRVTNEKLFF. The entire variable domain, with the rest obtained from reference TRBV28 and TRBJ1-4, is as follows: DVKVTQSSRYLVKRTGEKVFLECVQDMDHENMFWYRQDPGLGLRLIYFSYDVKMKEKGDIPEGYSVSREKKERFSLILESASTNQTSMYLCASRVTNEKLFFGSGTQLSVL.

The CDR3 protein is CASNRGGSFGYTF. The CDR3 coding sequence is TGTGCCAGCAATAGGGGGGGATCCTTCGGCTACACCTTC. This chain connects TRBV6-6 to TRBJ1-2, with D maybe TRBD1 (6 bases). The germline V and J ends were trimmed by 7 bases and 8 bases, with 17 bases remaining between them. The germline CDR1 and CDR2 sequences are MNHNY and SVGAGI (reference sequence). The CDR3 covers 13 residues.

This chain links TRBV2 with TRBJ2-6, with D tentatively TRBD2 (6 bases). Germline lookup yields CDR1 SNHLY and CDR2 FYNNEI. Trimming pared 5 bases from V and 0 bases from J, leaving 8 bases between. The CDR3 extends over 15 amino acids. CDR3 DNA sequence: TGTGCCAGCAGTAGGGAGGACTCTGGGGCCAACGTCCTGACTTTC. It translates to CASSREDSGANVLTF.

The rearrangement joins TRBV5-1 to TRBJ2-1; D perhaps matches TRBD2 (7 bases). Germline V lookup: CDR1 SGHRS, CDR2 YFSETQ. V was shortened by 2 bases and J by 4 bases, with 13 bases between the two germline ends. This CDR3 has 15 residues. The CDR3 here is CASSFGGGLYNEQFF. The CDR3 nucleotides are TGCGCCAGCAGCTTCGGCGGGGGCCTATACAATGAGCAGTTCTTC.

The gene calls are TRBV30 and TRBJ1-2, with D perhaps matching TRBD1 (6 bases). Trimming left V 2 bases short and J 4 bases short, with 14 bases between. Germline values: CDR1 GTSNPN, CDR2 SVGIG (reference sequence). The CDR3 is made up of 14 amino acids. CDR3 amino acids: CAWSYGAGAYGYTF. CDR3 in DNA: TGTGCCTGGAGTTATGGGGCAGGGGCCTATGGCTACACCTTC.

The CDR3 protein is CASSFGGAESDTQYF. Here the CDR3 DNA reads TGTGCCAGCAGCTTCGGGGGGGCCGAGTCAGATACGCAGTATTTT. This rearrangement joins TRBV5-4 to TRBJ2-3; TRBD2 aligns across 8 bases. The V gene end was trimmed by 2 bases and the J gene end by 4 bases; junction bases not matched to a gene: 6. This CDR3 has 15 residues. Germline CDR1 and CDR2: SGHNT and YYREEE (reference sequence). Supplemented by reference TRBV5-4 and TRBJ2-3, the full variable domain reads ETGVTQSPTHLIKTRGQQVTLRCSSQSGHNTVSWYQQALGQGPQFIFQYYREEENGRGNFPPRFSGLQFPNYSSELNVNALELDDSALYLCASSFGGAESDTQYFGPGTRLTVL.

The CDR3 protein is CASSTANSPLHF. Written as DNA, the CDR3 is TGTGCCAGCAGCACAGCTAATTCACCCCTCCACTTT. J is TRBJ1-6 and V is TRBV12-3 or TRBV12-4, with no clear D. V was cut by 6 bases and J by 6 bases, with 6 bases left in between. The CDR3 length is 12 residues.

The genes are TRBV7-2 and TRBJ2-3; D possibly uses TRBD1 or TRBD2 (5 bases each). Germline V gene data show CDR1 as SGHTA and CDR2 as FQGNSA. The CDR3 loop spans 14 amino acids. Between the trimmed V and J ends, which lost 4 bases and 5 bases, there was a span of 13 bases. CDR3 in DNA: TGTGCCAGCAGCTCAGGGACGCACCGAGATACGCAGTATTTT. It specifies CASSSGTHRDTQYF.

The CDR3 loop reads CASSLGPGGGNTIYF. Here the CDR3 DNA reads TGTGCCAGCAGCTTAGGGCCAGGGGGTGGAAACACCATATATTTT. This chain connects TRBV11-2 to TRBJ1-3, with 7 positions matching TRBD1. Germline CDR1 and CDR2: SGHAT and FQNNGV. CDR3 length: 15 amino acids. The V segment lost 1 base and the J segment 3 bases; nucleotides outside the gene matches: 3.

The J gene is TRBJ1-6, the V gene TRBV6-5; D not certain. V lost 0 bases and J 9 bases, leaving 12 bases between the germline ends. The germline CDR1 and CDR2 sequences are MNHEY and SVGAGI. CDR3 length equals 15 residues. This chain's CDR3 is CASSYSQGYGSPLHF. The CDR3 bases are TGTGCCAGCAGTTACTCGCAAGGGTACGGTTCACCCCTCCACTTT.

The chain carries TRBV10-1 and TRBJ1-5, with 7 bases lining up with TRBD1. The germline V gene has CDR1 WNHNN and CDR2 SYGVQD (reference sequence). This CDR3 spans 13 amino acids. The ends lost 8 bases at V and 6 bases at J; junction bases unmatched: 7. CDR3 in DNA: TGCGCCAGCGGCACAGGGGCCTGTCAGCCCCAGCATTTT. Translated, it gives CASGTGACQPQHF.